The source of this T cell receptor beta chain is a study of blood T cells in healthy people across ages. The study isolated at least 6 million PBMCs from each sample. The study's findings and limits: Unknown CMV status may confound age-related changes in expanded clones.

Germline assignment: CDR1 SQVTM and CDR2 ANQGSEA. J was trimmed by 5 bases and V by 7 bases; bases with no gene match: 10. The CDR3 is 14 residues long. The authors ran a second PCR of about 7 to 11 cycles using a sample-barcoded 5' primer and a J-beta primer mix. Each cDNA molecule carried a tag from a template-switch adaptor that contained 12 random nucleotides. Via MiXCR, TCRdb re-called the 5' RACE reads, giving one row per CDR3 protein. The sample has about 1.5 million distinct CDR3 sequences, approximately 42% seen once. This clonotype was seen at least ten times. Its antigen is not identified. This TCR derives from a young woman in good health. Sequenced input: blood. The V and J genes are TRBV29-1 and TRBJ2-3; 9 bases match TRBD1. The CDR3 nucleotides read TGCAGCGCGGGGACAGGGCGGTTTGTAGATACGCAGTATTTT. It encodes CSAGTGRFVDTQYF.